A selection of T cell receptor beta chains follows, all from one sample in a study of T cells in narcolepsy. Some clones are missing from TCRdb's copy, which holds only in-frame ones; the method was immunoSEQ multiplex PCR. The table has fewer than 30,000 clones, 75% to 90% seen once. Sample: CD45RA- memory CD4+ T cells from PBMCs. The receptor source for this set is a human donor with narcolepsy. CDR3s include the opening cysteine and the closing phenylalanine or tryptophan. The order of the fields is D gene, J gene, V gene, CDR3 DNA, CDR3 protein. D genes are given only for firm matches.

d_call: TRBD1; j_call: TRBJ1-2; v_call: TRBV7-9; cdr3_nt: TGTGCCAGCAGTTATGGGACAGGGGATGGCTACACCTTC; cdr3_aa: CASSYGTGDGYTF
d_call: .; j_call: TRBJ2-7; v_call: TRBV20-1; cdr3_nt: TGCAGTGCCGGGACTGAGCAGTACTTC; cdr3_aa: CSAGTEQYF
d_call: .; j_call: TRBJ2-1; v_call: TRBV28; cdr3_nt: TGTGCCAGCAGCCCCCCGGTCAATGAGCAGTTCTTC; cdr3_aa: CASSPPVNEQFF
d_call: TRBD2; j_call: TRBJ2-7; v_call: TRBV4-2; cdr3_nt: TGTGCCAGCAGCCCCGGACTAGCGGGAGGAGGGAGGTACGAGCAGTACTTC; cdr3_aa: CASSPGLAGGGRYEQYF
d_call: TRBD2; j_call: TRBJ2-5; v_call: TRBV11-2; cdr3_nt: TGTGCCAGCAGCCGACTAGCGGGAGGAGTATGGCAAGAGACCCAGTACTTC; cdr3_aa: CASSRLAGGVWQETQYF
d_call: .; j_call: TRBJ2-2; v_call: TRBV6-1; cdr3_nt: TGTGCCAGCAGCCCTACAGGGTTTACCGGGGAGCTGTTTTTT; cdr3_aa: CASSPTGFTGELFF
d_call: TRBD2; j_call: TRBJ2-1; v_call: TRBV6-5; cdr3_nt: TGTGCCAGCAAACTCACTAGCGGGCCCTACAATGAGCAGTTCTTC; cdr3_aa: CASKLTSGPYNEQFF
d_call: TRBD1; j_call: TRBJ1-2; v_call: TRBV7-8; cdr3_nt: TGTGCCAGCAGCTTAGCGGTTCGGGCAGGGGGGGGCTACACCTTC; cdr3_aa: CASSLAVRAGGGYTF
d_call: .; j_call: TRBJ1-2; v_call: TRBV28; cdr3_nt: TGTGCCAGCAGTTTACCCCAGGGGCGATCCTTGGACTATGGCTACACCTTC; cdr3_aa: CASSLPQGRSLDYGYTF
d_call: .; j_call: TRBJ2-1; v_call: TRBV19; cdr3_nt: TGTGCCAGTAGTATCCGGGGGAGCTCCTACAATGAGCAGTTCTTC; cdr3_aa: CASSIRGSSYNEQFF
d_call: TRBD2; j_call: TRBJ2-3; v_call: TRBV9; cdr3_nt: TGTGCCAGCAGCGCCAGACTAGCGGGGGCAGTAGGTCGCACAGATACGCAGTATTTT; cdr3_aa: CASSARLAGAVGRTDTQYF
d_call: .; j_call: TRBJ2-7; v_call: TRBV7-3; cdr3_nt: TGTGCCAGCAGCCAAAGCCCAGGGGACGCCGAGCAGTACTTC; cdr3_aa: CASSQSPGDAEQYF
d_call: TRBD1; j_call: TRBJ2-4; v_call: TRBV18; cdr3_nt: TGTGCCAGCTCACCGGAGCAGGGGGTTTATACCATTCAGTACTTC; cdr3_aa: CASSPEQGVYTIQYF
d_call: TRBD1; j_call: TRBJ1-2; v_call: TRBV27; cdr3_nt: TGTGCCAGCAGTTTCCCGGACAGGGGTGGCTACACCTTC; cdr3_aa: CASSFPDRGGYTF
d_call: .; j_call: TRBJ1-2; v_call: TRBV11-2; cdr3_nt: TGTGCCAGCAGCTTATCCCCGACCCGGGTTTATGGCTACACCTTC; cdr3_aa: CASSLSPTRVYGYTF
d_call: TRBD2; j_call: TRBJ2-1; v_call: TRBV4-2; cdr3_nt: TGTGCCAGCAGAGGGCGGGAGTCGGGGGAGCAGTTCTTC; cdr3_aa: CASRGRESGEQFF
d_call: .; j_call: TRBJ2-5; v_call: TRBV7-2; cdr3_nt: TGTGCCAGCCGCGGATCCACAGAGACCCAGTACTTC; cdr3_aa: CASRGSTETQYF
d_call: .; j_call: TRBJ2-1; v_call: TRBV18; cdr3_nt: TGTGCCAGCTCACACCTAACGGACAGCAGCTCCTACAATGAGCAGTTCTTC; cdr3_aa: CASSHLTDSSSYNEQFF
d_call: .; j_call: TRBJ2-3; v_call: TRBV19; cdr3_nt: TGTGCCAGTAAAAAGGGAGCCAGCGCGCCCGACCTCCTGCACACAGATACGCAGTATTTT; cdr3_aa: CASKKGASAPDLLHTDTQYF